These 18 T cell receptor beta chains originate from one sample sequenced in a study of cytomegalovirus exposure and HLA in healthy donors. PCR primers comprised 60 Vbeta and 13 Jbeta primers. Sequencing was performed with immunoSEQ multiplex PCR; in TCRdb, only in-frame clones are kept and a portion is missing. In the table there are about 82,000 clones, approximately 80% of which are singletons. The specimen was PBMCs. The receptors derive from a man aged 45 to 65 in good health and CMV-seronegative.

The chain joins TRBV10-3 to TRBJ2-7, with 9 bases fitting TRBD1. The V segment lost 2 bases and the J segment 5 bases; nucleotides outside the gene matches: 13. CDR1 is ENHRY and CDR2 is SYGVKD in the germline V gene. The CDR3 length is 17 residues. CDR3: CAISEGGQGSMQDEQYF. DNA for the CDR3: TGTGCCATCAGTGAGGGGGGACAGGGATCTATGCAGGACGAGCAGTACTTC.

The rearrangement uses TRBV9 and TRBJ2-1, with TRBD2 identical over 7 bases. V lost 3 bases, J lost 4 bases, and 4 bases stayed unmatched. CDR1 and CDR2 (germline): SGDLS, YYNGEE. The CDR3 is 14 amino acids. This CDR3 is CASSGGGGYNEQFF. For the CDR3, the DNA is TGTGCCAGCAGCGGGGGGGGAGGGTACAATGAGCAGTTCTTC.

J is TRBJ1-4 and V is TRBV28; D call uncertain. Germline CDR1 is MDHEN and CDR2 is SYDVKM. This CDR3 comprises 13 residues. The ends were cut back, 8 bases at V and 3 bases at J, with 10 bases in the middle. The CDR3 region is CASWAGANEKLFF. DNA of the CDR3: TGTGCCAGCTGGGCGGGAGCTAATGAAAAACTGTTTTTT. Looking up the rest from reference TRBV28 and TRBJ1-4 gives the full variable domain: DVKVTQSSRYLVKRTGEKVFLECVQDMDHENMFWYRQDPGLGLRLIYFSYDVKMKEKGDIPEGYSVSREKKERFSLILESASTNQTSMYLCASWAGANEKLFFGSGTQLSVL.

V usage is TRBV5-6 and J usage is TRBJ1-6, with D perhaps matching TRBD1 (6 bases). The germline CDR1 and CDR2 sequences are SGHDT and YYEEEE. With 0 bases removed from V and 4 bases from J, the gap between germline ends came to 14 bases. The CDR3 has 17 residues. The CDR3 DNA is TGTGCCAGCAGCTTGGATCATACAGGGCAGTATAATTCACCCCTCCACTTT. Protein sequence: CASSLDHTGQYNSPLHF.

The rearrangement uses TRBV19 and TRBJ2-4; unclear D gene. The germline V and J ends were trimmed by 6 bases and 1 base, with 7 bases remaining between them. Germline CDR1 and CDR2: LNHDA and SQIVND (reference sequence). The CDR3 consists of 13 residues. CDR3 sequence reads: CASSTQAKNIQYF. DNA of the CDR3: TGTGCCAGTAGCACCCAGGCCAAAAACATTCAGTACTTC.

The chain uses TRBV6-6 and TRBJ2-7, with 7 bases matching TRBD1. This CDR3 comprises 14 residues. V was clipped by 4 bases and J by 2 bases; unmatched bases: 5. The germline V gene has CDR1 MNHNY and CDR2 SVGAGI (reference sequence). The CDR3 bases are TGTGCCAGCAGTTTAACCGGGACAGCCTACGAGCAGTACTTC. Translated: CASSLTGTAYEQYF.

The chain has TRBV7-6 and TRBJ2-3; TRBD2 matches 7 bases. The CDR3 has 14 residues. Germline values: CDR1 SGHVS, CDR2 FNYEAQ. V trimming: 7 bases; J trimming: 0 bases; junction bases outside the gene matches: 4. DNA for the CDR3: TGTGCCAGCACTAGGGGAGGGAGCACAGATACGCAGTATTTT. Its protein is CASTRGGSTDTQYF.

This clone was detected once. The DNA of the CDR3 is TGCGCCAGCAGCGTTACGGACAGTAACAATGAGCAGTTCTTC. It is translated as CASSVTDSNNEQFF. This chain joins TRBV5-1 and TRBJ2-1; D may be TRBD1 (6 bases). Germline V CDR1 and CDR2: SGHRS, YFSETQ. This CDR3 spans 14 amino acids. The V end lost 4 bases, the J end lost 5 bases, and 13 bases lay between the germline ends.

This chain connects TRBV25-1 to TRBJ2-2; 7 nucleotides agree with TRBD1. This CDR3 has 15 amino acids. Trimming took 3 bases from V and 7 from J; bases not matched to a gene: 8. Looked up from germline, CDR1 is MGHDK and CDR2 is SYGVNS. The CDR3 DNA reads TGTGCCAGCAGTGAGGGTCAGGGGGTTGTCGGGGAGCTGTTTTTT. It codes for CASSEGQGVVGELFF.

The V gene is TRBV19, the J gene TRBJ1-1; TRBD1 aligns across 9 bases. The CDR3 has 15 residues. The germline V gene has CDR1 LNHDA and CDR2 SQIVND (reference sequence). The ends lost 5 bases at V and 6 bases at J; junction bases unmatched: 10. For the CDR3, the DNA is TGTGCCAGTAGTCCCAGGGACAGGGACTCTCCTGAAGCTTTCTTT. Protein product: CASSPRDRDSPEAFF. The entire variable domain, with the rest obtained from reference TRBV19 and TRBJ1-1, is as follows: DGGITQSPKYLFRKEGQNVTLSCEQNLNHDAMYWYRQDPGQGLRLIYYSQIVNDFQKGDIAEGYSVSREKKESFPLTVTSAQKNPTAFYLCASSPRDRDSPEAFFGQGTRLTVV.

The chain carries TRBV2 and TRBJ2-7; 11 nucleotides match TRBD2. The germline V gene encodes CDR1 SNHLY and CDR2 FYNNEI. This CDR3 spans 19 amino acids. V dropped 2 bases and J dropped 3; count of bases not matched to a gene: 15. CDR3 protein: CASSESSKASGGLHYEQYF. The CDR3 coding sequence is TGTGCCAGCAGTGAATCTTCTAAGGCTAGCGGGGGGTTGCACTACGAGCAGTACTTC.

The genes are TRBV2 and TRBJ2-5; tentatively, D is TRBD1 (5 bases). The CDR3 spans 18 residues. V lost 4 bases to trimming and J lost 1 base, with 22 bases between them. Germline lookup yields CDR1 SNHLY and CDR2 FYNNEI. The CDR3 here is CASSGGQTTRQPQETQYF. Here the CDR3 DNA reads TGTGCCAGCAGTGGCGGCCAGACAACTCGACAGCCCCAAGAGACCCAGTACTTC.

The V and J genes are TRBV18 and TRBJ2-2; D unresolved. The V and J ends lost 8 bases and 3 bases respectively, with 16 bases between them. CDR1 and CDR2 from the germline V gene are KGHSH and LQKENI. The CDR3 totals 15 residues. In DNA, the CDR3 is TGTGCCAGCCCGGGTGGTACATCTTACACCGGGGAGCTGTTTTTT. This encodes CASPGGTSYTGELFF.

The gene calls are TRBV2 and TRBJ2-4, with a weak D call TRBD1 (6 bases). Trimming took 4 bases from V and 1 from J, leaving 8 bases between them. Germline values: CDR1 SNHLY, CDR2 FYNNEI. The CDR3 sequence is 14 residues long. The CDR3, as DNA: TGTGCCAGCAGTGGGCAGGGGGCCAAAAACATTCAGTACTTC. Its translation: CASSGQGAKNIQYF.

The sample holds one count of this clone. This rearrangement joins TRBV9 to TRBJ1-2; D call uncertain. CDR3 size: 11 residues. Germline CDR1 is SGDLS and CDR2 is YYNGEE. Trimming removed 7 bases from V and 3 bases from J, with 7 bases in between. CDR3 protein: CASVRDYGYTF. The CDR3 DNA reads TGTGCCAGCGTGCGAGACTATGGCTACACCTTC.

The chain combines TRBV30 with TRBJ2-4; D not certain. Matching the DNA end better, TRBJ2-7 makes the J call doubtful. This CDR3 spans 11 amino acids. Per the germline V gene, CDR1 is GTSNPN and CDR2 is SVGIG (reference sequence). CDR3 sequence (DNA): TGTGCCTGGAGTGGGTATTACGAGCAGTACTTC. Protein sequence: CAWSGYYEQYF.

The chain combines TRBV6-1 with TRBJ1-2; 11 bases line up with TRBD1. CDR1 is MNHNS, CDR2 SASEGT, per germline. CDR3 length: 14 residues. Germline trimming cut 4 bases from V and 4 bases from J; bases unmatched to any gene: 2. CDR3 in DNA: TGTGCCAGCAGTGCTGGGACAGGGGGCTATGGCTACACCTTC. Its protein product is CASSAGTGGYGYTF.

The chain has TRBV4-1 and TRBJ1-6; D is possibly TRBD1 (5 bases). Germline loops: CDR1 MGHRA, CDR2 YSYEKL. The CDR3 sequence is 16 residues long. Trimming left V 4 bases short and J 5 bases short, with 15 bases between. The CDR3 nucleotides read TGCGCCAGCAGCCGAACAGGATTGTCCGATAATTCACCCCTCCACTTT. Translated, it gives CASSRTGLSDNSPLHF.